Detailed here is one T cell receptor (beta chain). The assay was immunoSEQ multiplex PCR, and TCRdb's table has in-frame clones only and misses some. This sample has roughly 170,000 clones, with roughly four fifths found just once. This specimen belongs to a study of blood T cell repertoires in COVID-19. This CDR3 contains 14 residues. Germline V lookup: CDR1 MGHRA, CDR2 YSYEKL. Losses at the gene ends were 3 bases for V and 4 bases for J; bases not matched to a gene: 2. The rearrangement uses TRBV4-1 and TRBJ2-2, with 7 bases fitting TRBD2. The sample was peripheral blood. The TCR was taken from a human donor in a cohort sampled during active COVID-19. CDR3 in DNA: TGCGCCAGCAGCCAGGGGGAGGGCACCGGGGAGCTGTTTTTT. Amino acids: CASSQGEGTGELFF.